This T cell receptor beta chain stems from a study of T-cell memory formation after mild COVID-19. Overall study context: Each donor largely had its own TCR clusters. The study's findings and limits: Whereas later expanders leaned CD4+, clones contracting day 15 to 85 showed a balanced CD4/CD8 makeup. Pre-infection memory showed some responding clones, and this suggested that cross-reactive memory joined. The authors did not confirm SARS-CoV-2 specificity of second-wave clones peaking day 37.

The sample holds a few counts of this clonotype. The antigen is unknown. TCRdb passed the 5' RACE reads through MiXCR, listing each CDR3 protein once. The repertoire holds about 360,000 distinct CDR3 sequences, with about an eighth as singletons. In germline, CDR1 is LGHNA, CDR2 YSLEER. The V and J ends lost 1 base and 0 bases respectively, with 8 bases between them. This CDR3 has 15 residues. The sequenced sample was PBMCs or a T cell subset sorted from them (not recorded which). This rearrangement joins TRBV4-3 to TRBJ2-3, with D uncertain. The clonotype was recovered from a young man who had mild COVID-19 (a few samples of this study predate the infection). Cell type and time point are not known. The CDR3 region is CASSQGQFSTDTQYF. The CDR3 DNA sequence: TGCGCCAGCAGCCAAGGGCAGTTCAGCACAGATACGCAGTATTTT.